Listed below are T cell receptor beta chains from one sample, sequenced in a study of T-cell reconstitution after alpha-beta-depleted transplantation in children. TCRdb redid the calling of the PCR reads with MiXCR, one entry per CDR3 protein. Altogether about 580,000 distinct CDR3 sequences are present, approximately 22% being singletons, with the ten largest covering roughly an eighth. The sequences come from PBMCs, mostly from graft donor cells, collected 360 days after TCRalphabeta/CD19-depleted stem cell transplant. The receptors stem from a boy in the first two years of life who had a stem cell transplant for acute myeloid leukemia, so the T cells may come from the graft donor. CDR3s include the opening cysteine and the closing phenylalanine or tryptophan. The D gene is left open where the match is weak. The size of a clone is reported for some rows only, either as once, few or many, or as a class for expanded clones.

CDR3aa: CASSLGGRRDEQYF
CDR3nt: TGTGCCAGCAGTTTGGGGGGCAGGAGGGACGAGCAGTACTTC
v_gene: TRBV12-3/TRBV12-4
abundance: NA
d_gene: NA
j_gene: TRBJ2-7

CDR3aa: CSAPALAGARVETQYF
CDR3nt: TGCAGTGCCCCGGCGCTAGCGGGGGCGCGGGTAGAGACCCAGTACTTC
v_gene: TRBV20-1
abundance: few
d_gene: TRBD2
j_gene: TRBJ2-5

CDR3aa: CASSSYGTSGLPDTQYF
CDR3nt: TGTGCCAGCAGTTCATACGGGACTAGCGGCCTCCCAGATACGCAGTATTTT
v_gene: TRBV6-5
abundance: few
d_gene: TRBD2
j_gene: TRBJ2-3

CDR3aa: CSVEGRGADTQYF
CDR3nt: TGCAGCGTTGAAGGCAGGGGGGCAGATACGCAGTATTTT
v_gene: TRBV29-1
abundance: many
d_gene: NA
j_gene: TRBJ2-3

CDR3aa: CASSLDSGPTDEQFF
CDR3nt: TGTGCCAGCAGCTTAGATTCGGGCCCCACGGATGAGCAGTTCTTC
v_gene: TRBV7-2
abundance: few
d_gene: NA
j_gene: TRBJ2-1

CDR3aa: CSATLRGEYNEQFF
CDR3nt: TGCAGTGCTACGTTGCGCGGGGAGTACAATGAGCAGTTCTTC
v_gene: TRBV20-1
abundance: NA
d_gene: NA
j_gene: TRBJ2-1

CDR3aa: CASSPPGEQFF
CDR3nt: TGTGCCAGCAGTCCCCCGGGGGAGCAGTTCTTC
v_gene: TRBV12-3/TRBV12-4
abundance: many
d_gene: NA
j_gene: TRBJ2-1

CDR3aa: CSVGTGYSFRDSNQPQHF
CDR3nt: TGCAGCGTCGGGACAGGGTATTCGTTCAGGGATAGCAATCAGCCCCAGCATTTT
v_gene: TRBV29-1
abundance: many
d_gene: TRBD1
j_gene: TRBJ1-5

CDR3aa: CSARAFRRENTEAFF
CDR3nt: TGCAGTGCTAGAGCGTTTCGACGGGAGAACACTGAAGCTTTCTTT
v_gene: TRBV20-1
abundance: NA
d_gene: NA
j_gene: TRBJ1-1

CDR3aa: CSVGGNIQYF
CDR3nt: TGCAGCGTAGGGGGAAACATTCAGTACTTC
v_gene: TRBV29-1
abundance: many
d_gene: NA
j_gene: TRBJ2-4

CDR3aa: CASSLVTSRFSPLHF
CDR3nt: TGTGCCAGCAGCTTAGTTACCAGCCGATTTTCACCCCTCCACTTT
v_gene: TRBV7-9
abundance: few
d_gene: NA
j_gene: TRBJ1-6

CDR3aa: CASSQEGQVGEKLFF
CDR3nt: TGCGCCAGCAGCCAAGAAGGCCAGGTCGGTGAAAAACTGTTTTTT
v_gene: TRBV4-3
abundance: NA
d_gene: NA
j_gene: TRBJ1-4

CDR3aa: CASSLGHTSGANVLTF
CDR3nt: TGTGCCAGCAGCTTAGGCCATACTTCTGGGGCCAACGTCCTGACTTTC
v_gene: TRBV11-3
abundance: many
d_gene: NA
j_gene: TRBJ2-6

CDR3aa: CASSDYRAGYTF
CDR3nt: TGCGCCAGCAGTGACTACAGGGCTGGCTACACCTTC
v_gene: TRBV5-1
abundance: once
d_gene: NA
j_gene: TRBJ1-2

CDR3aa: CASSGARGATNEKLFF
CDR3nt: TGTGCCAGCAGTGGGGCCAGGGGGGCGACTAATGAAAAACTGTTTTTT
v_gene: TRBV28
abundance: few
d_gene: TRBD1
j_gene: TRBJ1-4

CDR3aa: CASSEGTAGSSNQPQHF
CDR3nt: TGTGCCAGCAGTGAAGGGACCGCAGGGAGTAGCAATCAGCCCCAGCATTTT
v_gene: TRBV6-1
abundance: many
d_gene: NA
j_gene: TRBJ1-5

CDR3aa: CASSLGSGVPDQPQHF
CDR3nt: TGTGCCAGCAGTTTGGGATCGGGGGTTCCTGATCAGCCCCAGCATTTT
v_gene: TRBV28
abundance: many
d_gene: NA
j_gene: TRBJ1-5

CDR3aa: CASSLTFAGGNEQFF
CDR3nt: TGTGCCAGCAGCTTAACGTTTGCGGGTGGCAATGAGCAGTTCTTC
v_gene: TRBV7-3
abundance: NA
d_gene: NA
j_gene: TRBJ2-1

CDR3aa: CASSSDRLAPQHF
CDR3nt: TGTGCCAGCAGTTCTGACAGGTTGGCGCCCCAGCATTTT
v_gene: TRBV12-3/TRBV12-4
abundance: few
d_gene: NA
j_gene: TRBJ1-5

CDR3aa: CASGTSGAPANTGELFF
CDR3nt: TGTGCCAGCGGGACTAGCGGGGCACCCGCGAACACCGGGGAGCTGTTTTTT
v_gene: TRBV6-5
abundance: many
d_gene: TRBD2
j_gene: TRBJ2-2

CDR3aa: CASGSPGTGGYSPLHF
CDR3nt: TGTGCTAGTGGTTCCCCTGGGACAGGGGGCTATTCACCCCTCCACTTT
v_gene: TRBV12-5
abundance: few
d_gene: TRBD1
j_gene: TRBJ1-6

CDR3aa: CASIARARTGELFF
CDR3nt: TGTGCCAGCATCGCCCGGGCGAGAACCGGGGAGCTGTTTTTT
v_gene: TRBV12-3/TRBV12-4
abundance: many
d_gene: NA
j_gene: TRBJ2-2

CDR3aa: CASSQAHRLGGPNTGELFF
CDR3nt: TGCGCCAGCAGCCAAGCCCACAGGTTGGGGGGACCCAACACCGGGGAGCTGTTTTTT
v_gene: TRBV4-3
abundance: few
d_gene: NA
j_gene: TRBJ2-2

CDR3aa: CASSPLGTGISYEQYF
CDR3nt: TGTGCCAGCAGCCCCCTCGGGACAGGCATCTCCTACGAGCAGTACTTC
v_gene: TRBV13
abundance: few
d_gene: TRBD1
j_gene: TRBJ2-7

CDR3aa: CATSDSGSADPGANVLTF
CDR3nt: TGTGCCACCAGTGATTCGGGGTCGGCAGACCCTGGGGCCAACGTCCTGACTTTC
v_gene: TRBV24-1
abundance: NA
d_gene: NA
j_gene: TRBJ2-6

CDR3aa: CATRWTGSYEQYF
CDR3nt: TGTGCCACCAGGTGGACGGGCTCCTACGAGCAGTACTTC
v_gene: TRBV15
abundance: few
d_gene: NA
j_gene: TRBJ2-7

CDR3aa: CASSQGHRGGGNTEAFF
CDR3nt: TGTGCCAGCAGCCAAGGTCACAGGGGAGGGGGGAACACTGAAGCTTTCTTT
v_gene: TRBV3-1
abundance: many
d_gene: TRBD1
j_gene: TRBJ1-1

CDR3aa: CASSRTLYNEQFF
CDR3nt: TGTGCCAGCAGCAGGACCCTCTACAATGAGCAGTTCTTC
v_gene: TRBV12-3/TRBV12-4
abundance: many
d_gene: NA
j_gene: TRBJ2-1

CDR3aa: CASGAGQNYEQYF
CDR3nt: TGTGCCAGCGGGGCCGGACAGAACTACGAGCAGTACTTC
v_gene: TRBV2
abundance: NA
d_gene: NA
j_gene: TRBJ2-7

CDR3aa: CASSPGRDNQPQHF
CDR3nt: TGCGCCAGCAGCCCGGGCAGGGATAATCAGCCCCAGCATTTT
v_gene: TRBV5-1
abundance: many
d_gene: NA
j_gene: TRBJ1-5

CDR3aa: CASSLGRGLNEQYF
CDR3nt: TGTGCCAGCAGCTTAGGCAGGGGACTTAACGAGCAGTACTTC
v_gene: TRBV7-9
abundance: NA
d_gene: NA
j_gene: TRBJ2-7

CDR3aa: CASSLSGPRYEQYF
CDR3nt: TGTGCCAGCAGCTTATCTGGGCCCCGCTACGAGCAGTACTTC
v_gene: TRBV13
abundance: once
d_gene: NA
j_gene: TRBJ2-7

CDR3aa: CASSYPTQGASVNTEAFF
CDR3nt: TGTGCCAGCAGCTATCCGACCCAGGGGGCGTCGGTCAACACTGAAGCTTTCTTT
v_gene: TRBV11-1
abundance: many
d_gene: TRBD1
j_gene: TRBJ1-1

CDR3aa: CASRTGPSDEQFF
CDR3nt: TGTGCCAGCCGAACGGGCCCGTCGGATGAGCAGTTCTTC
v_gene: TRBV12-3/TRBV12-4
abundance: many
d_gene: NA
j_gene: TRBJ2-1

CDR3aa: CSATGTGRRNSPLHF
CDR3nt: TGCAGTGCTACCGGGACAGGCCGCAGGAATTCACCCCTCCACTTT
v_gene: TRBV20-1
abundance: NA
d_gene: TRBD1
j_gene: TRBJ1-6

CDR3aa: CASSGSGPYGYTF
CDR3nt: TGTGCCAGCAGCGGAAGCGGCCCCTATGGCTACACCTTC
v_gene: TRBV9
abundance: NA
d_gene: NA
j_gene: TRBJ1-2

CDR3aa: CASSYLPPGGPYEQYF
CDR3nt: TGTGCCAGCAGTTACTTACCTCCGGGGGGCCCCTACGAGCAGTACTTC
v_gene: TRBV6-5
abundance: NA
d_gene: NA
j_gene: TRBJ2-7

CDR3aa: CASSLERGGRDTQYF
CDR3nt: TGTGCCAGCAGCCTAGAGCGGGGGGGCAGGGATACGCAGTATTTT
v_gene: TRBV5-6
abundance: few
d_gene: TRBD2
j_gene: TRBJ2-3

CDR3aa: CASSLSPSYEQYF
CDR3nt: TGTGCCAGCAGCTTATCCCCCTCCTACGAGCAGTACTTC
v_gene: TRBV7-2
abundance: NA
d_gene: NA
j_gene: TRBJ2-7

CDR3aa: CASSLDGYTDTQYF
CDR3nt: TGTGCCAGCAGCTTGGACGGGTACACAGATACGCAGTATTTT
v_gene: TRBV5-5
abundance: NA
d_gene: NA
j_gene: TRBJ2-3

CDR3aa: CASSSPSDRAQHF
CDR3nt: TGTGCCAGCAGTTCCCCATCGGATAGGGCCCAGCATTTT
v_gene: TRBV6-5
abundance: NA
d_gene: NA
j_gene: TRBJ1-5

CDR3aa: CASSRRDQYNEQFF
CDR3nt: TGCGCCAGCAGCCGCAGGGACCAATACAATGAGCAGTTCTTC
v_gene: TRBV5-1
abundance: NA
d_gene: NA
j_gene: TRBJ2-1

CDR3aa: CASGFGTDRDTDTQYF
CDR3nt: TGTGCTAGTGGTTTCGGAACGGACAGGGACACAGATACGCAGTATTTT
v_gene: TRBV12-5
abundance: many
d_gene: TRBD1
j_gene: TRBJ2-3

CDR3aa: CASSWTPGTLTGELFF
CDR3nt: TGCGCCAGCAGCTGGACACCCGGGACGCTCACCGGGGAGCTGTTTTTT
v_gene: TRBV5-1
abundance: many
d_gene: NA
j_gene: TRBJ2-2

CDR3aa: CSAKDRSSYNEQFF
CDR3nt: TGCAGTGCTAAGGACAGAAGCTCCTACAATGAGCAGTTCTTC
v_gene: TRBV20-1
abundance: NA
d_gene: NA
j_gene: TRBJ2-1

CDR3aa: CASSLNSYGTDGYTF
CDR3nt: TGTGCCAGCAGCTTAAATTCCTACGGTACTGATGGCTACACCTTC
v_gene: TRBV7-9
abundance: few
d_gene: NA
j_gene: TRBJ1-2

CDR3aa: CASSQVSGRNQPQHF
CDR3nt: TGTGCCAGCAGCCAAGTATCCGGGCGCAATCAGCCCCAGCATTTT
v_gene: TRBV7-6
abundance: many
d_gene: NA
j_gene: TRBJ1-5

CDR3aa: CASIPSRASGRTSTDTQYF
CDR3nt: TGTGCCAGCATCCCCTCTCGGGCTAGCGGGAGAACTAGCACAGATACGCAGTATTTT
v_gene: TRBV12-3/TRBV12-4
abundance: once
d_gene: TRBD2
j_gene: TRBJ2-3

CDR3aa: CASSITTTGELFF
CDR3nt: TGTGCCAGCAGCATCACGACCACCGGGGAGCTGTTTTTT
v_gene: TRBV11-1
abundance: NA
d_gene: NA
j_gene: TRBJ2-2

CDR3aa: CASSRQGNGYTF
CDR3nt: TGTGCCAGCAGTCGACAGGGGAACGGCTACACCTTC
v_gene: TRBV12-3/TRBV12-4
abundance: many
d_gene: TRBD1
j_gene: TRBJ1-2